By its share, the clone carrying this T cell receptor (beta chain) is medium-sized. TCRdb fed the multiplex PCR reads into MiXCR, producing one record per CDR3 protein. The sample carries 20,000 to 25,000 distinct CDR3 sequences, roughly 32% recorded once. This sample is drawn from a study of breast tumors, draining lymph nodes, adjacent tissues. The germline V gene encodes CDR1 MNHEY and CDR2 SMNVEV (reference sequence). This CDR3 is built from 14 residues. The ends were cut back, 6 bases at V and 3 bases at J, with 15 bases in the middle. The sample comprised breast tumor tissue. The clonotype comes from a female donor with breast cancer. Some clones in this sample may be carry-over from other donors' samples. V gene TRBV27 combines with J gene TRBJ2-7; maybe TRBD2 (6 bases). For the CDR3, the DNA is TGTGCCAGCAGGTTCGCGGGGAGTCACTACGAGCAGTACTTC. Its protein is CASRFAGSHYEQYF.